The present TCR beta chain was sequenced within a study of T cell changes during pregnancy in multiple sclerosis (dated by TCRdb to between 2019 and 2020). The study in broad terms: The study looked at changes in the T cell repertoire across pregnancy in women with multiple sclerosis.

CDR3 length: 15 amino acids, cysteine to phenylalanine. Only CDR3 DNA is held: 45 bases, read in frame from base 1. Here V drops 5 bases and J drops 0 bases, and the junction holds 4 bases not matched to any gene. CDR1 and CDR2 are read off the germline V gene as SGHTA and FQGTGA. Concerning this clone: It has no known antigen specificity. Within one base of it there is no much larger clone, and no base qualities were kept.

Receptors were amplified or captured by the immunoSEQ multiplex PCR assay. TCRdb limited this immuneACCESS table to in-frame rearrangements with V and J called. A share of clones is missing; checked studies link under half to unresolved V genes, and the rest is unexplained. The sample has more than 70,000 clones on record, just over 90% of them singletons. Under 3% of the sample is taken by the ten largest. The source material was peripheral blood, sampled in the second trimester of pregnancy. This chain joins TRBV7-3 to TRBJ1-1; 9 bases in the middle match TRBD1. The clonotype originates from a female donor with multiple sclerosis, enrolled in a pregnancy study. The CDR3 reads CASSPGQGVNTEAFF. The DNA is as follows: TGTGCCAGCAGCCCGGGACAGGGTGTGAACACTGAAGCTTTCTTT.